This TCR beta chain was recovered during a study of response to subunit inactivated influenza vaccine. Notes on the study in general: Authors suggested that a seasonal influenza vaccination recruits few new T cells each time.

Comments on this clonotype: Its antigen is undetermined.

The CDR3 extends over 13 amino acids. With V trimmed by 6 bases and J by 3 bases, 5 bases remained unmatched. Germline assignment: CDR1 LNHDA and CDR2 SQIVND (reference sequence). TCRdb used MiXCR to reprocess the RT-PCR reads, holding one entry per CDR3 protein. The sample includes a few hundred thousand distinct CDR3 sequences, around 7.7% seen only once; the top ten take less than 15%. The specimen was PBMCs from blood, collected 23 months after vaccination. The chain couples TRBV19 to TRBJ2-7; TRBD1 matches 7 bases. The sequence came from a man aged 50 to 69 who received an inactivated influenza vaccine. The CDR3 region is CASRNRGNYEQYF. The CDR3 coding sequence is TGTGCCAGTAGAAACAGGGGCAACTACGAGCAGTACTTC.